This is a list of T cell receptor beta chains from one sample in a study of cytomegalovirus exposure and HLA in healthy donors. The protocol was immunoSEQ multiplex PCR, while the TCRdb copy is restricted to in-frame clones and leaves out a portion. The data contain 160,000 or so clones, approximately 86% of them seen just once; the ten biggest clones take up about 2%. Sequenced input: PBMCs. The receptors originated from a woman aged 18-29 years in good health and CMV-seronegative. Each CDR3 is given with its conserved first and last residue. Each record gives: V gene, J gene, clone size, D gene, CDR3 DNA, CDR3 protein. D genes are given only for firm matches. Size is omitted from some rows. Given values are once, few, many or a class for expanded clones.

V gene: TRBV11-2
J gene: TRBJ1-6
clone size: .
D gene: .
CDR3 DNA: TGTGCCAGCAGCAGCAATTCACCCCTCCACTTT
CDR3 protein: CASSSNSPLHF

V gene: TRBV7-8
J gene: TRBJ2-7
clone size: .
D gene: TRBD2
CDR3 DNA: TGTGCCAGCAGCCCAAGAAGGTCGGTGCGGGGGGGCGGTTACGAGCAGTACTTC
CDR3 protein: CASSPRRSVRGGGYEQYF

V gene: TRBV7-9
J gene: TRBJ1-1
clone size: .
D gene: .
CDR3 DNA: TGTTCCAGCAGCTTAGCTACAGGTTTGAACACTGAAGCTTTCTTT
CDR3 protein: CSSSLATGLNTEAFF

V gene: TRBV5-1
J gene: TRBJ1-1
clone size: .
D gene: .
CDR3 DNA: TGCGCCAGCAGCTTATCGGAGACTGAAGCTTTCTTT
CDR3 protein: CASSLSETEAFF

V gene: TRBV6-1
J gene: TRBJ2-5
clone size: once
D gene: TRBD2
CDR3 DNA: TGTGCCAGCAGTGAAAGTCGAGGCGGGGGGGCGGGTGAGACCCAGTACTTC
CDR3 protein: CASSESRGGGAGETQYF

V gene: TRBV11-2
J gene: TRBJ2-3
clone size: .
D gene: TRBD1
CDR3 DNA: TGTGCCAGCAGCTCGCTGACAGGGGAGAGCACAGATACGCAGTATTTT
CDR3 protein: CASSSLTGESTDTQYF

V gene: TRBV30
J gene: TRBJ1-4
clone size: .
D gene: TRBD1
CDR3 DNA: TGTGCCTGGAGTGCGTTGACAGGGGTCTATGAAAAACTGTTTTTT
CDR3 protein: CAWSALTGVYEKLFF

V gene: TRBV10-3
J gene: TRBJ2-3
clone size: .
D gene: .
CDR3 DNA: TGTGCCATCAGTGATAGCGGCACAGATACGCAGTATTTT
CDR3 protein: CAISDSGTDTQYF

V gene: TRBV18
J gene: TRBJ2-7
clone size: .
D gene: .
CDR3 DNA: TGTGCCAGCTCACCCTTGACAGACTCCTACGAGCAGTACTTC
CDR3 protein: CASSPLTDSYEQYF

V gene: TRBV7-9
J gene: TRBJ2-6
clone size: .
D gene: .
CDR3 DNA: TGTGCCAGCAGCACGAGCCATACAGGGGACTTCTCTGGGGCCAACGTCCTGACTTTC
CDR3 protein: CASSTSHTGDFSGANVLTF

V gene: TRBV6-1
J gene: TRBJ2-1
clone size: once
D gene: TRBD2
CDR3 DNA: TGTGCCAGCAGTGAAGGGTTAGCGGGCTCCTACAATGAGCAGTTCTTC
CDR3 protein: CASSEGLAGSYNEQFF

V gene: TRBV28
J gene: TRBJ2-2
clone size: .
D gene: TRBD2
CDR3 DNA: TGTGCCAGCAGCCGTAGACTAGCGATCACCGGGGAGCTGTTTTTT
CDR3 protein: CASSRRLAITGELFF

V gene: TRBV28
J gene: TRBJ1-2
clone size: .
D gene: TRBD1
CDR3 DNA: TGTGCCAGCAGCCCGGCGGACAGGTTTAACTATGGCTACACCTTC
CDR3 protein: CASSPADRFNYGYTF

V gene: TRBV5-8
J gene: TRBJ2-1
clone size: .
D gene: TRBD1
CDR3 DNA: TGTGCCAGTACTGACAGGGGAACATACAATGAGCAGTTCTTC
CDR3 protein: CASTDRGTYNEQFF

V gene: TRBV1
J gene: TRBJ2-1
clone size: .
D gene: .
CDR3 DNA: TGCACCAGCAGCCAACTGAGAGCCACTAGCGGGGGTGGGAATGAGCAGTTCTTC
CDR3 protein: CTSSQLRATSGGGNEQFF

V gene: TRBV2
J gene: TRBJ2-6
clone size: .
D gene: TRBD1
CDR3 DNA: TGTGCCAGCAGTGAAGGTGGACAGGGGACCGGGGCCAACGTCCTGACTTTC
CDR3 protein: CASSEGGQGTGANVLTF

V gene: TRBV28
J gene: TRBJ1-1
clone size: .
D gene: .
CDR3 DNA: TGTGCCAGCAGTTTCGTAGGGGTAGAGACTGAAGCTTTCTTT
CDR3 protein: CASSFVGVETEAFF

V gene: TRBV27
J gene: TRBJ1-5
clone size: few
D gene: TRBD1
CDR3 DNA: TGTGCCAGCAGCTTAACAGGGGGCTCTCAGCCCCAGCATTTT
CDR3 protein: CASSLTGGSQPQHF

V gene: TRBV19
J gene: TRBJ1-5
clone size: .
D gene: .
CDR3 DNA: TGTGCCAGTAGCCCGACAGTAGATAGCAATCAGCCCCAGCATTTT
CDR3 protein: CASSPTVDSNQPQHF

V gene: TRBV18
J gene: TRBJ1-1
clone size: .
D gene: TRBD1
CDR3 DNA: TGTGCCAGCTCCGGGGACAGGAACACTGAAGCTTTCTTT
CDR3 protein: CASSGDRNTEAFF

V gene: TRBV19
J gene: TRBJ1-5
clone size: .
D gene: .
CDR3 DNA: TGTGCCAGTAGTGGGAGGGGCAATCAGCCCCAGCATTTT
CDR3 protein: CASSGRGNQPQHF

V gene: TRBV30
J gene: TRBJ1-5
clone size: .
D gene: TRBD1
CDR3 DNA: TGTGCCTGGGCGACAGGGATTAATCAGCCCCAGCATTTT
CDR3 protein: CAWATGINQPQHF

V gene: TRBV30
J gene: TRBJ1-3
clone size: few
D gene: .
CDR3 DNA: TGTGCCTGGAAAGCGGTAGTTTATGCTGGAAACACCATATATTTT
CDR3 protein: CAWKAVVYAGNTIYF

V gene: TRBV19
J gene: TRBJ2-1
clone size: few
D gene: .
CDR3 DNA: TGTGCCAGTAGTAGCGGGAAGTACAATGAGCAGTTCTTC
CDR3 protein: CASSSGKYNEQFF

V gene: TRBV19
J gene: TRBJ1-2
clone size: .
D gene: .
CDR3 DNA: TGTGCCAGTAGTATTACAGGGATCACCAACTATGGCTACACCTTC
CDR3 protein: CASSITGITNYGYTF

V gene: TRBV5-6
J gene: TRBJ1-1
clone size: .
D gene: TRBD1
CDR3 DNA: TGTGCCAGCAGCTCTGGACAGGGGAGCCTGGGGAACACTGAAGCTTTCTTT
CDR3 protein: CASSSGQGSLGNTEAFF

V gene: TRBV9
J gene: TRBJ2-1
clone size: .
D gene: TRBD2
CDR3 DNA: TGTGCCAGCAGCGTAACCGGGGGGAGGGGCAATGAGCAGTTCTTC
CDR3 protein: CASSVTGGRGNEQFF

V gene: TRBV19
J gene: TRBJ2-4
clone size: .
D gene: TRBD1
CDR3 DNA: TGTGCCAGTAGTTTTGCCGGGACAGGGGGCCTAACCATTCAGTACTTC
CDR3 protein: CASSFAGTGGLTIQYF

V gene: TRBV6-5
J gene: TRBJ1-3
clone size: .
D gene: .
CDR3 DNA: TGTGCCAGCAGTTACACCGGGAGGGGCCCAGGAAACACCATATATTTT
CDR3 protein: CASSYTGRGPGNTIYF

V gene: TRBV28
J gene: TRBJ1-4
clone size: .
D gene: .
CDR3 DNA: TGTGCCAGCACCACGTGGGAGAATGAAAAACTGTTTTTT
CDR3 protein: CASTTWENEKLFF

V gene: TRBV5-5
J gene: TRBJ1-3
clone size: .
D gene: .
CDR3 DNA: TGTGCCAGCAGCCCGTACGGGGTCGGGTCTGGAAACACCATATATTTT
CDR3 protein: CASSPYGVGSGNTIYF

V gene: TRBV9
J gene: TRBJ2-1
clone size: .
D gene: .
CDR3 DNA: TGTGCCAGCAGCGAAGGGAGCTCCTACAATGAGCAGTTCTTC
CDR3 protein: CASSEGSSYNEQFF

V gene: TRBV29-1
J gene: TRBJ1-2
clone size: once
D gene: TRBD1
CDR3 DNA: TGCAGCGTCCGACAGGGAAACTATGGCTACACCTTC
CDR3 protein: CSVRQGNYGYTF

V gene: TRBV27
J gene: TRBJ1-4
clone size: few
D gene: .
CDR3 DNA: TGTGCCAGCAGATCGGACGGGGCAACTAATGAAAAACTGTTTTTT
CDR3 protein: CASRSDGATNEKLFF

V gene: TRBV9
J gene: TRBJ2-2
clone size: .
D gene: .
CDR3 DNA: TGTGCCAGCAGCGTAGATATCGGGAGAGGTACCGGGGAGCTGTTTTTT
CDR3 protein: CASSVDIGRGTGELFF

V gene: TRBV7-2
J gene: TRBJ2-1
clone size: .
D gene: TRBD1
CDR3 DNA: TGTGCCAGCAGCTTACTGGGACAGGTCTACAATGAGCAGTTCTTC
CDR3 protein: CASSLLGQVYNEQFF

V gene: TRBV7-2
J gene: TRBJ1-5
clone size: .
D gene: .
CDR3 DNA: TGTGCCAGCAGCTTACGCGGCAATCAGCCCCAGCATTTT
CDR3 protein: CASSLRGNQPQHF

V gene: TRBV19
J gene: TRBJ1-5
clone size: .
D gene: .
CDR3 DNA: TGTGCCAGTAGTATGTTTTCCCCGGGAAGGGGCAATCAGCCCCAGCATTTT
CDR3 protein: CASSMFSPGRGNQPQHF

V gene: TRBV18
J gene: TRBJ1-2
clone size: once
D gene: TRBD1
CDR3 DNA: TGTGCCAGCTCACCCGGAGCTGACAGGGACTATGGCTACACCTTC
CDR3 protein: CASSPGADRDYGYTF

V gene: TRBV28
J gene: TRBJ2-7
clone size: .
D gene: .
CDR3 DNA: TGTGCCAGCAGTTTATCGGTCGGGGGGCAAAGCTCCTACGAGCAGTACTTC
CDR3 protein: CASSLSVGGQSSYEQYF

V gene: TRBV27
J gene: TRBJ1-1
clone size: .
D gene: .
CDR3 DNA: TGTGCCAGCAGTCTCAGGGGCGGTAACACTGAAGCTTTCTTT
CDR3 protein: CASSLRGGNTEAFF

V gene: TRBV18
J gene: TRBJ2-5
clone size: .
D gene: .
CDR3 DNA: TGTGCCAGCTCACCACGGCAGACTAAAGAGACCCAGTACTTC
CDR3 protein: CASSPRQTKETQYF

V gene: TRBV6-5
J gene: TRBJ2-1
clone size: .
D gene: .
CDR3 DNA: TGTGCCAGCAGGGTCGCGAATTATGGAGAGTTCTTC
CDR3 protein: CASRVANYGEFF

V gene: TRBV19
J gene: TRBJ1-1
clone size: .
D gene: TRBD1
CDR3 DNA: TGTGCCAGTAGTATAGATGGGACCCCGGGACAGTCAGCTTTCTTT
CDR3 protein: CASSIDGTPGQSAFF

V gene: TRBV27
J gene: TRBJ1-4
clone size: .
D gene: TRBD1
CDR3 DNA: TGTGCCAGCAGTCCTCAGACAGGGAACGCCGACCTGAGAAAACTGTTTTTT
CDR3 protein: CASSPQTGNADLRKLFF

V gene: TRBV10-3
J gene: TRBJ2-2
clone size: .
D gene: .
CDR3 DNA: TGTGCCATCAGTGATCCGGGACAAAAGGCCGGGGAGCTGTTTTTT
CDR3 protein: CAISDPGQKAGELFF

V gene: TRBV28
J gene: TRBJ2-1
clone size: .
D gene: TRBD2
CDR3 DNA: TGTGCCAGCAGTGGGGGACTAGCGGGAGGAGAGGAGCAGTTCTTC
CDR3 protein: CASSGGLAGGEEQFF

V gene: TRBV11-3
J gene: TRBJ2-1
clone size: .
D gene: TRBD2
CDR3 DNA: TGTGCCAGCAGCTTAGAATCTAGCGGGTCTGAGCAGTTCTTC
CDR3 protein: CASSLESSGSEQFF

V gene: TRBV28
J gene: TRBJ2-1
clone size: few
D gene: TRBD1
CDR3 DNA: TGTGCCAGCAGTTTTCTGGAGGTGACAGGGAGCTCCTACAATGAGCAGTTCTTC
CDR3 protein: CASSFLEVTGSSYNEQFF

V gene: TRBV7-9
J gene: TRBJ2-3
clone size: .
D gene: .
CDR3 DNA: TGTGCCAGCGGCCTTACAGGGTCAGGGGCAGATACGCAGTATTTT
CDR3 protein: CASGLTGSGADTQYF

V gene: TRBV9
J gene: TRBJ2-1
clone size: .
D gene: .
CDR3 DNA: TGTGCCAGCAGCGCGGGCGGGGGCCTTTACAATGAGCAGTTCTTC
CDR3 protein: CASSAGGGLYNEQFF

V gene: TRBV7-9
J gene: TRBJ1-1
clone size: few
D gene: TRBD1
CDR3 DNA: TGTTCCAGCAGCACAAGGACAGGGGCTGAAGCTTTCTTT
CDR3 protein: CSSSTRTGAEAFF

V gene: TRBV30
J gene: TRBJ1-1
clone size: .
D gene: .
CDR3 DNA: TGTGCCTGGAGCGGTCTGAACACTGAAGCTTTCTTT
CDR3 protein: CAWSGLNTEAFF

V gene: TRBV29-1
J gene: TRBJ2-7
clone size: .
D gene: .
CDR3 DNA: TGCAGCGTCATACCCGGGAGCGCATCCGAGCAGTACTTC
CDR3 protein: CSVIPGSASEQYF

V gene: TRBV19
J gene: TRBJ2-7
clone size: .
D gene: .
CDR3 DNA: TGTGCCAGTAGTAGCGGTGCCAGGGCTTCCTACGAGCAGTACTTC
CDR3 protein: CASSSGARASYEQYF

V gene: TRBV4-1
J gene: TRBJ2-7
clone size: .
D gene: TRBD2
CDR3 DNA: TGCGCCAGCAGCCAAGTTGGGACTAGCGGGAGGGCAGTGATCGAGCAGTACTTC
CDR3 protein: CASSQVGTSGRAVIEQYF

V gene: TRBV30
J gene: TRBJ2-7
clone size: .
D gene: .
CDR3 DNA: TGTGCCTGGGGGCATACCGGCGAGCAGTACTTC
CDR3 protein: CAWGHTGEQYF

V gene: TRBV18
J gene: TRBJ2-7
clone size: once
D gene: TRBD1
CDR3 DNA: TGTGCCAGCTCACCGTTGCCGGGACAGGTTACCTACGAGCAGTACTTC
CDR3 protein: CASSPLPGQVTYEQYF

V gene: TRBV28
J gene: TRBJ1-1
clone size: few
D gene: .
CDR3 DNA: TGTGCCAGCAGTTTACGGGGGATAAGTACTGAAGCTTTCTTT
CDR3 protein: CASSLRGISTEAFF